This T cell receptor (beta chain) was obtained from a study of blood T cell repertoires in COVID-19. Overall study context: The origin of the acute and convalescent COVID-19 samples was the United States, Italy and Spain. PBMCs, B-cell-depleted T cells, or T cells provided the cDNA or gDNA that made up the material.

How the authors handled the data: By means of reference gene primer amplification, nucleated cell counts were estimated. Sequencing was performed with immunoSEQ multiplex PCR; in TCRdb, only in-frame clones are kept and a portion is missing. From that table come the V and J calls and clone size; the DNA was used to work out D and trimming. The sample has about 210,000 clones; 82% are singletons. Germline loops: CDR1 MDHEN, CDR2 SYDVKM. With 6 bases clipped from V and 5 bases from J, the junction kept 4 bases outside the gene matches. The CDR3 contains 14 residues. This receptor was obtained from a woman between 40 and 50 years old with acute or convalescent COVID-19. The chain employs TRBV28 and TRBJ2-2; 9 nucleotides agree with TRBD1. Sequencing was carried out using peripheral blood. The CDR3 bases are TGTGCCAGCAGCACAGGGGGCTGGACCGGGGAGCTGTTTTTT. Its protein product is CASSTGGWTGELFF.